This TCR beta chain was sequenced during a study of PD-1 blockade in classical Hodgkin lymphoma (dated by TCRdb to the early 2020s). At the level of the whole study: Nivolumab dosing was 3 mg/kg intravenously every 2 weeks, continuing until either disease progression or unacceptable toxicity. The study used CyTOF and TCR beta sequencing to define a peripheral blood immune signature of response to PD-1 blockade in classical Hodgkin lymphoma.

Details on this clone: The clone's antigen remains unknown. No base-level quality is on record; no much larger clone is a single base apart.

Genomic DNA was isolated using the Qiagen DNeasy kit from unsorted PBMCs as well as from negatively selected CD4+ and CD8+ fractions. Amplification of TCR beta CDR3 regions was done by immunoSEQ multiplex PCR with primers that anneal to V and J segments. Amplification bias was minimized using a synthetic immune receptor repertoire, and residual bias was removed computationally after sequencing. For the original study's pipeline: Custom Python scripts were used to quantify repertoire diversity as the Shannon entropy index. Unsorted, CD4+ and CD8+ repertoires were examined separately, except in combined analyses, for which CD4+ and CD8+ sequences were merged in silico. Clonal expansion was defined as a frequency increase of at least 2-fold after treatment compared with C1D1, and clones undetected at baseline were assigned a pseudocount of 0.5. Singleton clones were defined as clones with 0 or 1 copy at C1D1, and non-singleton clones were defined as clones with 2 or more copies. Clones expanded in unsorted samples were assigned a CD4+, CD8+ or unknown annotation through matching of protein sequences in sorted samples from the same patient. Wilcoxon tests on paired samples were used to test diversity changes from C1D1 to C4D1. Held by TCRdb, this immuneACCESS table contains in-frame sequences only and omits some clones. Under half of the omission traces to an unresolved V gene where checked; the cause of the rest is unknown. That table is the source of V, J and clone size, and D and trimming were worked out from the DNA. The sample includes 4,000 or so clones, with about three fifths observed a single time. The top ten clones comprise 49% of the sample.

CDR1 LNHNV and CDR2 YYDKDF were looked up in the germline V gene (reference sequence). The junction carries 12 bases between V and J, which are trimmed by 2 bases and 5 bases respectively. Spanning cysteine to phenylalanine, the CDR3 consists of 14 amino acids. Only the CDR3 DNA stays, 42 bases, in frame from base 1. The research as a whole found: A significant rise by C4D1 was seen in CD4+ but not CD8+ TCR diversity (p=0.0027 vs p=0.16), with the rise being most apparent in complete responders (p=0.02). Trial patients achieving complete response had baseline diversity similar to newly diagnosed patients, whereas partial responders and progressors had significantly lower diversity. The study was limited to a single clinical trial cohort, and causes of repertoire differences, possibly disease activity or prior therapy, remained undefined. Baseline TCR diversity was reported to be lower in newly diagnosed patients than in healthy donors, and even lower in relapsed/refractory patients. Lower diversity was observed in patients in whom nivolumab was started less than 1 year after ASCT, and these patients were excluded from later analyses so that confounding by immune reconstitution would be avoided.

Reading the label with the study, this specimen's time point is: cycle 4 day 1 (C4D1), after five to seven weeks of nivolumab. Every trial patient had relapsed following autologous stem cell transplantation, and prior brentuximab vedotin exposure was what differed among cohorts A, B and C. Magnetic negative selection with a Miltenyi CD8+ T cell isolation kit was used to purify CD8+ T cells from thawed PBMCs. A total of roughly 60 patients with relapsed/refractory classical Hodgkin lymphoma made up the trial cohort, and each patient's best overall response was complete response, partial response or progressive disease. Single-agent nivolumab was administered to trial patients in the multi-cohort phase II CheckMate 205 trial. An independent review committee assessed best overall response by applying the 2007 International Working Group response criteria. PBMCs from the trial were collected at three points: immediately before nivolumab initiation (C1D1), and during therapy at cycle 2 day 1 and cycle 4 day 1. Peripheral blood was collected in 8 mL Vacutainer Cell Preparation Tubes, from which PBMCs were isolated by centrifugation and then cryopreserved. Purified CD4+ and CD8+ fractions were prepared only for cases with an additional available PBMC sample. On LS columns in a quadroMACS separator, the magnetically labelled cells were depleted, and the flow-through was collected as the purified fraction.

The material sequenced was CD8+ T cells from blood, taken before the fourth cycle of nivolumab. The source of this sequence is a human donor with classical Hodgkin lymphoma. The sequence joins TRBV15 to TRBJ2-5; confidence is insufficient to name the D gene. In nucleotide form, the sequence is TGTGCCACCAGCAGAATTAAAAACGGGGAGACCCAGTACTTC. The translation is CATSRIKNGETQYF.